One and the same sample provided the 10 T cell receptor beta chains below, sequenced in a study of CD8+ T cells in alopecia areata (dated by TCRdb to the late 2010s). In light of the paper, this sample's time point label describes: 20 to 30 weeks on oral tofacitinib. In light of the paper, this sample's treatment or condition label describes: oral pan-JAK inhibitor, 5-10 mg twice daily. Library method: the immunoSEQ multiplex PCR assay. RNA was extracted from all samples and reverse transcribed into cDNA, which served as template for TCR sequencing. As stored in TCRdb, this immuneACCESS dataset retains in-frame rearrangements with V and J assigned. A fraction of the clones does not appear; measured against another copy, unresolved V genes explain less than half of the discrepancy, and the remainder lacks a known reason. The sample table lists more than 150,000 clones, around 58% of them with a count of one. The ten most abundant clones make up roughly 12% of the sample.

The starting material was CD8+ T cells sorted from blood, obtained at week 24, from a patient treated with tofacitinib. These receptors came from a human donor with alopecia areata.

The chain carries TRBV4-1 and TRBJ2-5; TRBD1 might be the D (6 bases). Per germline, CDR1 MGHRA and CDR2 YSYEKL. Trimming pared 0 bases from V and 2 bases from J, leaving 13 bases between. The CDR3 runs 16 residues. This CDR3 reads CASSQDHRVAQETQYF. DNA of the CDR3: TGCGCCAGCAGCCAAGATCACAGGGTGGCACAAGAGACCCAGTACTTC.

This clone was counted between two and nine times. The chain carries TRBV4-1 and TRBJ2-7; TRBD1 matches at 7 bases. CDR3 length: 14 residues. CDR1 and CDR2 from the germline V gene are MGHRA and YSYEKL. Germline trimming cut 2 bases from V and 2 bases from J; bases unmatched to any gene: 3. The CDR3 nucleotides read TGCGCCAGCAGCCAAAACAGGGGAACCTACGAGCAGTACTTC. Residues: CASSQNRGTYEQYF.

V and J are TRBV30 and TRBJ1-1, with a weak D call TRBD1 (5 bases). The CDR3 has 15 residues. With 2 bases removed from V and 2 bases from J, the gap between germline ends came to 15 bases. Germline assignment: CDR1 GTSNPN and CDR2 SVGIG (reference sequence). The CDR3 bases are TGTGCCTGGAGTCTGGTCGGGGCAGTCAACACTGAAGCTTTCTTT. Amino acid sequence: CAWSLVGAVNTEAFF.

This clone was seen a single time. CDR3 sequence (DNA): TGCGCCAGCAGCCAAAAAGCTATGACCGGGACAGGGACTTTGGATGAGCAGTTCTTC. It translates to CASSQKAMTGTGTLDEQFF. The chain combines TRBV4-1 with TRBJ2-1; 9 positions agree with TRBD1. V dropped 2 bases and J dropped 8; count of bases not matched to a gene: 19. The CDR3 spans 19 residues. Germline CDR1 and CDR2: MGHRA and YSYEKL.

The chain joins TRBV30 to TRBJ2-1, with D unresolved. Trimming removed 4 bases from V and 0 bases from J, with 7 bases in between. The CDR3 length is 13 residues. Germline loops: CDR1 GTSNPN, CDR2 SVGIG (reference sequence). The DNA of the CDR3 is TGTGCCTGGAACCCTAGCTCCTACAATGAGCAGTTCTTC. Its protein is CAWNPSSYNEQFF. Supplemented by reference TRBV30 and TRBJ2-1, the full variable domain reads SQTIHQWPATLVQPVGSPLSLECTVEGTSNPNLYWYRQAAGRGLQLLFYSVGIGQISSEVPQNLSASRPQDRQFILSSKKLLLSDSGFYLCAWNPSSYNEQFFGPGTRLTVL.

The chain is built from TRBV13 and TRBJ2-3, with unresolved D. Looked up from germline, CDR1 is PRHDT and CDR2 is FYEKMQ (reference sequence). V shed 3 bases and J shed 2 bases, with 3 bases lying between them. The CDR3 runs 12 residues. CDR3 protein: CASSFTTDTQYF. The CDR3 DNA reads TGTGCCAGCAGCTTTACCACAGATACGCAGTATTTT.

This clone was recorded a few times. This sample also contains other DNA sequences that code for the same CDR3. The gene calls are TRBV6-5 and TRBJ2-7; 8 bases agree with TRBD1. Germline CDR1 MNHEY, CDR2 SVGAGI. The CDR3 consists of 14 residues. With 3 bases clipped from V and 2 bases from J, the junction kept 3 bases outside the gene matches. The CDR3 nucleotides read TGTGCCAGCAGTTATGGACAGGGCCCCTACGAGCAGTACTTC. Its translation: CASSYGQGPYEQYF.

The sample holds a few counts of this clone. The rearrangement links TRBV9 to TRBJ2-2; 11 bases agree with TRBD1. The CDR3 spans 16 residues. Trimming took 3 bases from V and 5 from J; bases not matched to a gene: 6. Germline CDR1 and CDR2: SGDLS and YYNGEE. The CDR3 nucleotides are TGTGCCAGCAGCGCCGGGACAGGGGGAAGTACCGGGGAGCTGTTTTTT. This sequence encodes CASSAGTGGSTGELFF.

The genes are TRBV27 and TRBJ2-7, with D hard to call. The CDR3 runs 16 residues. Trimming stripped 0 bases from V and 1 base from J, with 13 bases between. Germline CDR1 is MNHEY and CDR2 is SMNVEV (reference sequence). DNA of the CDR3: TGTGCCAGCAGTTTATCTTTTGGAAGGAGTTCCTACGAGCAGTACTTC. The encoded protein is CASSLSFGRSSYEQYF.

V is TRBV15 and J is TRBJ2-7, with no clear D. The V end was cut by 0 bases, the J end by 3 bases, with 12 bases between. This CDR3 spans 15 amino acids. Germline values: CDR1 LNHNV, CDR2 YYDKDF (reference sequence). The CDR3 bases are TGTGCCACCAGCAGAGAGAGAGGTGACGGCTACGAGCAGTACTTC. Translating gives CATSRERGDGYEQYF.